This is a list of T cell receptor beta chains from one sample in a study of T cells in narcolepsy. Produced via immunoSEQ multiplex PCR; TCRdb's table is partial and in-frame only. The table lists around 30,000 clones, 81% of them singletons. Sequences were obtained from memory (CD45RA-) CD4+ T cells from blood. Source of these receptors: a human donor in good health. CDR3s include the opening cysteine and the closing phenylalanine or tryptophan. The D gene is left open where the match is weak. Clone size is not always given. Where it is, it says once, few, many or a class for expanded clones.

J: TRBJ1-1; V: TRBV7-9; size: few; D: NA; CDR3: CASRDGTEAFF; DNA: TGTGCCAGTCGGGATGGCACTGAAGCTTTCTTT
J: TRBJ2-5; V: TRBV19; size: NA; D: NA; CDR3: CASGRETQYF; DNA: TGTGCCAGTGGAAGGGAGACCCAGTACTTC
J: TRBJ2-3; V: TRBV7-2; size: NA; D: TRBD2; CDR3: CASSLVLAGVPDTQYF; DNA: TGTGCCAGCAGCTTAGTCCTAGCGGGAGTCCCAGATACGCAGTATTTT
J: TRBJ2-2; V: TRBV5-4; size: NA; D: NA; CDR3: CASSLLADTGELFF; DNA: TGTGCCAGCAGCTTGTTGGCAGACACCGGGGAGCTGTTTTTT
J: TRBJ2-2; V: TRBV6-5; size: NA; D: NA; CDR3: CASSFSNWAGELFF; DNA: TGTGCCAGCAGTTTCTCAAACTGGGCCGGGGAGCTGTTTTTT
J: TRBJ1-1; V: TRBV7-9; size: NA; D: TRBD1; CDR3: CASSPDREVNTEAFF; DNA: TGTGCCAGCAGCCCGGACAGGGAGGTGAACACTGAAGCTTTCTTT
J: TRBJ2-3; V: TRBV27; size: NA; D: TRBD2; CDR3: CASSAISSGGLTDTQYF; DNA: TGTGCCAGCAGTGCCATATCTAGCGGGGGCCTCACAGATACGCAGTATTTT
J: TRBJ1-1; V: TRBV25-1; size: NA; D: NA; CDR3: CASSDQGIGDTEAFF; DNA: TGTGCCAGCAGTGACCAGGGGATTGGGGACACTGAAGCTTTCTTT
J: TRBJ1-2; V: TRBV6-5; size: NA; D: NA; CDR3: CASMGTAPYWTF; DNA: TGTGCCAGCATGGGAACAGCCCCCTACTGGACCTTC
J: TRBJ1-4; V: TRBV2; size: NA; D: NA; CDR3: CASSAGVSEKLFF; DNA: TGTGCCAGCAGTGCGGGCGTCTCCGAAAAACTGTTTTTT
J: TRBJ2-7; V: TRBV6-5; size: NA; D: TRBD1; CDR3: CASSPPRDREGEQYF; DNA: TGTGCCAGCAGTCCCCCGAGGGACAGGGAGGGCGAGCAGTACTTC
J: TRBJ1-1; V: TRBV13; size: NA; D: TRBD1; CDR3: CASSSRDRANTEAFF; DNA: TGTGCCAGCAGCTCCCGGGACAGGGCGAACACTGAAGCTTTCTTT
J: TRBJ2-1; V: TRBV13; size: once; D: NA; CDR3: CASSLMGREQFF; DNA: TGTGCCAGCAGCCTAATGGGGCGTGAGCAGTTCTTC
J: TRBJ2-3; V: TRBV2; size: NA; D: TRBD2; CDR3: CASSSGIALAGSDTQYF; DNA: TGTGCCAGCAGCTCTGGGATCGCACTAGCGGGATCTGATACGCAGTATTTT
J: TRBJ1-2; V: TRBV5-8; size: NA; D: TRBD1; CDR3: CASSPRQGKHF; DNA: TGTGCCAGCAGCCCTCGACAGGGGAAGCACTTC
J: TRBJ1-1; V: TRBV6-1; size: NA; D: TRBD1; CDR3: CASRPTGVNTEAFF; DNA: TGTGCCAGCAGACCGACAGGGGTGAACACTGAAGCTTTCTTT
J: TRBJ2-7; V: TRBV7-2; size: NA; D: TRBD2; CDR3: CASSLGTSGGKGSEQYF; DNA: TGTGCCAGCAGCTTGGGGACTAGCGGGGGCAAGGGTTCCGAGCAGTACTTC
J: TRBJ2-7; V: TRBV11-2; size: NA; D: NA; CDR3: CASSQGGKRHEQYF; DNA: TGTGCCAGCAGCCAGGGGGGGAAGCGGCACGAGCAGTACTTC
J: TRBJ1-4; V: TRBV10-1; size: once; D: NA; CDR3: CASSDPRGGHEKLFF; DNA: TGCGCCAGCAGTGACCCCCGGGGGGGACACGAAAAACTGTTTTTT
J: TRBJ2-1; V: TRBV5-1; size: once; D: TRBD1; CDR3: CASSLAGTGQGGGEQFF; DNA: TGCGCCAGCAGCTTGGCCGGAACGGGACAGGGCGGAGGTGAGCAGTTCTTC
J: TRBJ2-7; V: TRBV9; size: few; D: NA; CDR3: CASSLEAGLLGEQYF; DNA: TGTGCCAGCAGCCTGGAGGCAGGGCTACTCGGGGAGCAGTACTTC
J: TRBJ2-2; V: TRBV10-3; size: once; D: NA; CDR3: CAIRGDRTGELFF; DNA: TGTGCCATCAGAGGGGATCGGACCGGGGAGCTGTTTTTT
J: TRBJ1-5; V: TRBV6-5; size: NA; D: NA; CDR3: CASLGGVGQPQHF; DNA: TGTGCCAGCCTTGGGGGGGTGGGACAGCCCCAGCATTTT
J: TRBJ1-2; V: TRBV2; size: NA; D: NA; CDR3: CASSDWAANANYGYTF; DNA: TGTGCCAGCAGTGATTGGGCAGCCAATGCTAACTATGGCTACACCTTC
J: TRBJ1-2; V: TRBV5-1; size: NA; D: NA; CDR3: CASRIETGANGYTF; DNA: TGCGCCAGCAGAATCGAAACAGGTGCGAATGGCTACACCTTC
J: TRBJ1-1; V: TRBV29-1; size: NA; D: NA; CDR3: CSVVKSGDTEAFF; DNA: TGCAGCGTTGTGAAGTCGGGGGACACTGAAGCTTTCTTT
J: TRBJ2-2; V: TRBV27; size: NA; D: TRBD2; CDR3: CASSGPSGRGTGELFF; DNA: TGTGCCAGCAGTGGTCCTAGCGGGAGGGGAACCGGGGAGCTGTTTTTT
J: TRBJ2-5; V: TRBV6-5; size: NA; D: NA; CDR3: CASSYSAGDETQYF; DNA: TGTGCCAGCAGTTACTCAGCCGGGGATGAGACCCAGTACTTC